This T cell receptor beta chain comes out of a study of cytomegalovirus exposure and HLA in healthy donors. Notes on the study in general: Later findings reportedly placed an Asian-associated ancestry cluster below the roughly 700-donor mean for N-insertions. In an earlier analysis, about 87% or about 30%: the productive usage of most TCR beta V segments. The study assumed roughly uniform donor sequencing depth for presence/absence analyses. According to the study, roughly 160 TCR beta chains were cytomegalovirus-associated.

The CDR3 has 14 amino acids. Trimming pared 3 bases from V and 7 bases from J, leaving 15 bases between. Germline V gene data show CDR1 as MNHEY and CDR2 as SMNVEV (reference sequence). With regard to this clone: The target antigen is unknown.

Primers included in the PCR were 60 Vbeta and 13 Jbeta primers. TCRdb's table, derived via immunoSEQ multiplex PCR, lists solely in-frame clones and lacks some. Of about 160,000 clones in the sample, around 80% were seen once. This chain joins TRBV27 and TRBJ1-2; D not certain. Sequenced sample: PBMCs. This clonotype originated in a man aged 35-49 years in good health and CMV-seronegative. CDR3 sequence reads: CASSLRTPYSGYTF. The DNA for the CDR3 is TGTGCCAGCAGTTTGCGGACTCCGTATAGTGGCTACACCTTC.